This record covers a single TCR beta chain. Antigen: not known. The data belong to a study of response to subunit inactivated influenza vaccine. Study outcomes and limitations: It was the authors' suggestion that each seasonal influenza vaccination recruits few new T cells.

Using its own MiXCR run on the RT-PCR reads, TCRdb lists one record per CDR3 protein. The sample yields more than 700,000 distinct CDR3 sequences, 21% seen once. V was trimmed by 3 bases and J by 1 base, leaving 17 bases between them. This CDR3 is 17 amino acids long. Germline V lookup: CDR1 KGHDR, CDR2 SFDVKD. The specimen was PBMCs from blood, collected 5 days after vaccination. The genes are TRBV24-1 and TRBJ1-1, with a weak D call TRBD1 (5 bases). This clonotype was sampled from a man in his fifties who received an inactivated influenza vaccine. The DNA for the CDR3 is TGTGCCACCAGTGATCCATCGGGACTGACTAGGAACACTGAAGCTTTCTTT. Translating it yields CATSDPSGLTRNTEAFF.